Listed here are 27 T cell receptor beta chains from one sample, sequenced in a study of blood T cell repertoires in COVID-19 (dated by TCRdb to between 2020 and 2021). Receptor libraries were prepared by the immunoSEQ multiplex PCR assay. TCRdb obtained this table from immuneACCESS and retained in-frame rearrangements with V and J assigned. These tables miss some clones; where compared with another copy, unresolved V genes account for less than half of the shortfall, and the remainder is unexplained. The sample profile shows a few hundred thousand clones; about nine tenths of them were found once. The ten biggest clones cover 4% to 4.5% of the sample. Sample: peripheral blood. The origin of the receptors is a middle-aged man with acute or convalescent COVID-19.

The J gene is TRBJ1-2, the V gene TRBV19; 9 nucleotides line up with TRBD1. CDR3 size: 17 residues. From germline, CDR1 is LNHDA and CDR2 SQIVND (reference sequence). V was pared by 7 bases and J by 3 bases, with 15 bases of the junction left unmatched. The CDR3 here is CASTASLGDRAYYGYTF. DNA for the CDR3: TGTGCCAGTACCGCCTCCCTAGGGGACAGGGCCTACTATGGCTACACCTTC. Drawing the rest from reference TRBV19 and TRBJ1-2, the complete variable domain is DGGITQSPKYLFRKEGQNVTLSCEQNLNHDAMYWYRQDPGQGLRLIYYSQIVNDFQKGDIAEGYSVSREKKESFPLTVTSAQKNPTAFYLCASTASLGDRAYYGYTFGSGTRLTVV.

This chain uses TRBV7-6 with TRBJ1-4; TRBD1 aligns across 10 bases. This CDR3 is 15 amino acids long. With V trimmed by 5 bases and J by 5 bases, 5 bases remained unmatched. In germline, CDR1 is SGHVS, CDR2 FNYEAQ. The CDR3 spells CASSAGQGGNEKLFF. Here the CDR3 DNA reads TGTGCCAGCAGCGCCGGACAGGGGGGGAATGAAAAACTGTTTTTT.

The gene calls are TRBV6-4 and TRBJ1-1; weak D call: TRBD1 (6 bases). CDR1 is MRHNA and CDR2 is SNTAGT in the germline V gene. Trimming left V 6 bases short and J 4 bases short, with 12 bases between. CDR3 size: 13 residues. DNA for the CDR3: TGTGCCAGCAGAACACAGGGATCCACTGAAGCTTTCTTT. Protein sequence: CASRTQGSTEAFF.

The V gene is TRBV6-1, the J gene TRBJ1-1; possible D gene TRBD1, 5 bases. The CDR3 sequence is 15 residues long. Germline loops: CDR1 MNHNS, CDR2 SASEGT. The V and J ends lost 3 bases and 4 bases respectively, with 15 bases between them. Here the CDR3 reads CASSDRQRLGTEAFF. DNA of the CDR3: TGTGCCAGCAGTGACCGACAGCGTCTGGGCACTGAAGCTTTCTTT.

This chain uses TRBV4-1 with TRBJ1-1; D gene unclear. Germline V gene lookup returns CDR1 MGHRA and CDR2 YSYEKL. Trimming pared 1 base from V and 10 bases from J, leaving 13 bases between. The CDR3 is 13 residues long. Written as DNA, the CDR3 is TGCGCCAGCAGCCAAGGGGCTAAGGAGGGAGCTTTCTTT. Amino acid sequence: CASSQGAKEGAFF.

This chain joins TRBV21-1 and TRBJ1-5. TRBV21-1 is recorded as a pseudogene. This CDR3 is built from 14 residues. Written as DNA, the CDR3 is TGTGCCCTTGCGGGGGGGCGAGGCAATCAGCCCCAGCATTTT. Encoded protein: CALAGGRGNQPQHF.

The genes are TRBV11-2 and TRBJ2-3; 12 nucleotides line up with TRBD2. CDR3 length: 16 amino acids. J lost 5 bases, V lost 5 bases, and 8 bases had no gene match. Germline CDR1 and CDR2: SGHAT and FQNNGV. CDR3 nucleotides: TGTGCCAGCAGCCGCCGACTAGCGGGGGATGGAGATACGCAGTATTTT. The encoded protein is CASSRRLAGDGDTQYF.

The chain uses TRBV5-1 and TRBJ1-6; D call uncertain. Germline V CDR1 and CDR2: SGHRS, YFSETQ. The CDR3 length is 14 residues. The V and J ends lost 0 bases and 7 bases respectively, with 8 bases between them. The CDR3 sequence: CASSLDGSNSPLHF. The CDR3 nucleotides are TGCGCCAGCAGCTTGGACGGGTCAAATTCACCCCTCCACTTT.

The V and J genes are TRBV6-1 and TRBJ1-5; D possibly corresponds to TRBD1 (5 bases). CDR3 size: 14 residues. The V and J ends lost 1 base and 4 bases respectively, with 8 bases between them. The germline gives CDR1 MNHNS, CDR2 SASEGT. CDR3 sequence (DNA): TGTGCCAGCAGTGAAGGGGGGGGGAATCAGCCCCAGCATTTT. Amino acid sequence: CASSEGGGNQPQHF.

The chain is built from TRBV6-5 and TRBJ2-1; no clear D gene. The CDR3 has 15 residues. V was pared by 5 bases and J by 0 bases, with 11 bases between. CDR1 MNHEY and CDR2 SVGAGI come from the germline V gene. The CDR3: CASSPAVSSYNEQFF. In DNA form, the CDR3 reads TGTGCCAGCAGTCCCGCGGTTTCCTCCTACAATGAGCAGTTCTTC.

CDR3 region: CASSRTDYGYEQYF. Written as DNA, the CDR3 is TGTGCCAGCAGCCGGACCGACTACGGGTACGAGCAGTACTTC. V is TRBV6-5 and J is TRBJ2-7, with a tentative D call TRBD2 (5 bases). The CDR3 spans 14 residues. V lost 6 bases and J lost 4, with 16 bases in between. In germline, CDR1 is MNHEY, CDR2 SVGAGI.

CDR3 region: CATRGTGNTEAFF. In DNA, the CDR3 is TGTGCCACCAGGGGGACAGGGAACACTGAAGCTTTCTTT. The V gene is TRBV24-1, the J gene TRBJ1-1; 8 bases match TRBD1. Per the germline V gene, CDR1 is KGHDR and CDR2 is SFDVKD. Losses at the gene ends were 7 bases for V and 1 base for J; bases not matched to a gene: 1. The CDR3 extends over 13 amino acids.

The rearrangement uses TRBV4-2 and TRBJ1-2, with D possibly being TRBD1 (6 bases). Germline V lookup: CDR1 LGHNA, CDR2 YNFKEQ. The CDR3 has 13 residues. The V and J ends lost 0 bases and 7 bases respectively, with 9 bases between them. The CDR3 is CASSQDRGSGYTF. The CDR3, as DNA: TGTGCCAGCAGCCAAGACAGGGGAAGTGGCTACACCTTC.

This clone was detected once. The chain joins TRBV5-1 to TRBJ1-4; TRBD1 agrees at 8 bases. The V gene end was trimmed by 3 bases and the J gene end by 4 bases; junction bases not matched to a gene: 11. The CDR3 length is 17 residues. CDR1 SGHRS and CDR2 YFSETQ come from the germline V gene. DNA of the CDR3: TGCGCCAGCAGCTCCCAATTTGGACAGGGAAGTAATGAAAAACTGTTTTTT. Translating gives CASSSQFGQGSNEKLFF.

The CDR3 spells CASRLAADQPQHF. The CDR3 DNA is TGTGCCAGCAGGCTAGCGGCGGATCAGCCCCAGCATTTT. The chain is built from TRBV7-9 and TRBJ1-5; no definite D call. The CDR3 consists of 13 residues. V was shortened by 6 bases and J by 5 bases, with 11 bases between the two germline ends. Germline lookup yields CDR1 SEHNR and CDR2 FQNEAQ (reference sequence).

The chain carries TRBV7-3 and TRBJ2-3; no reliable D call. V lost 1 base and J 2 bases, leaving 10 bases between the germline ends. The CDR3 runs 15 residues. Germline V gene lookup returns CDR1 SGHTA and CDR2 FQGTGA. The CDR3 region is CASSLNHYSTDTQYF. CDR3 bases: TGTGCCAGCAGCTTAAATCACTATTCCACAGATACGCAGTATTTT.

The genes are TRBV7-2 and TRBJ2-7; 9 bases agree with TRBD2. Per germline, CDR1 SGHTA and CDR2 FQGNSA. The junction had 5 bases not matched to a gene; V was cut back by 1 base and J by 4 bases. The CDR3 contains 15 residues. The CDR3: CASSLEAGGIYEQYF. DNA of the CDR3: TGTGCCAGCAGCTTAGAGGCGGGGGGGATATACGAGCAGTACTTC.

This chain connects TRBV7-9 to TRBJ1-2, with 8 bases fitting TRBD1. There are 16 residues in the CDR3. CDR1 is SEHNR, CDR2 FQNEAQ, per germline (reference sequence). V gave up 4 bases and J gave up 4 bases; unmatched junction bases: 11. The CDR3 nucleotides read TGTGCCAGCAGCTCGAACTTGGACAGGGTTCGCTATGGCTACACCTTC. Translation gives CASSSNLDRVRYGYTF.

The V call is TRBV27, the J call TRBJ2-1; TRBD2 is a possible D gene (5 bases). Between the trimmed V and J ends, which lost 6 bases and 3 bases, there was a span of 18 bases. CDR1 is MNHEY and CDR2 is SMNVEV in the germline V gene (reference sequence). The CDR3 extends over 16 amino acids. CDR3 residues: CASRSLARGNYNEQFF. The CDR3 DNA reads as TGTGCCAGCAGGTCTCTAGCTCGAGGAAACTACAATGAGCAGTTCTTC.

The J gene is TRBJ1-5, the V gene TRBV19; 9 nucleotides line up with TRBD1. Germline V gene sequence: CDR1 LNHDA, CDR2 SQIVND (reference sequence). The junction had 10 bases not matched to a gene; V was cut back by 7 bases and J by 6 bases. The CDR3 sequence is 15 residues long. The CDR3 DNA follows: TGTGCCAGTACTCGATCGGGGACAGGGAGTCAGCCCCAGCATTTT. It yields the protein CASTRSGTGSQPQHF.

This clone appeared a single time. The CDR3 nucleotides are TGTGCCAGTAGTATTCCTCGGACAGGGAACTCGGGCAATCAGCCCCAGCATTTT. Protein sequence: CASSIPRTGNSGNQPQHF. The chain carries TRBV19 and TRBJ1-5, with TRBD1 matching 8 bases. V lost 3 bases, J lost 2 bases, and 12 bases stayed unmatched. This CDR3 contains 18 residues. The germline CDR1 and CDR2 sequences are LNHDA and SQIVND (reference sequence).

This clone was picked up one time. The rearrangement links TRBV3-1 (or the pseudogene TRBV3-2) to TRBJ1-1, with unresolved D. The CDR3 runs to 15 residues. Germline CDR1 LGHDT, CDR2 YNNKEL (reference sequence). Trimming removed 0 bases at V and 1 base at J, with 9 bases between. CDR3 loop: CASSQETRGNTEAFF. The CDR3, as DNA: TGTGCCAGCAGCCAAGAAACTAGAGGGAACACTGAAGCTTTCTTT.

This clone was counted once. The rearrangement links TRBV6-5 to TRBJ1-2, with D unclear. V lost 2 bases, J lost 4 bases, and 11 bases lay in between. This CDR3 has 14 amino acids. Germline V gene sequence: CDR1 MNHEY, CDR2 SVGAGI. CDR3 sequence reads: CASSYDGNGYGYTF. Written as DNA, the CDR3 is TGTGCCAGCAGTTACGACGGGAATGGCTATGGCTACACCTTC.

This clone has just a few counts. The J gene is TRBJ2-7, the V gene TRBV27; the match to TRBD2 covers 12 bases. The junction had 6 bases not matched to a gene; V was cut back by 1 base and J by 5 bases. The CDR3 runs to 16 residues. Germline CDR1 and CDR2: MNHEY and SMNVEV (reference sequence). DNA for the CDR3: TGTGCCAGCAGTTTATGGCTAGCGGGGGGGAAAAACGAGCAGTACTTC. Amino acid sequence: CASSLWLAGGKNEQYF.

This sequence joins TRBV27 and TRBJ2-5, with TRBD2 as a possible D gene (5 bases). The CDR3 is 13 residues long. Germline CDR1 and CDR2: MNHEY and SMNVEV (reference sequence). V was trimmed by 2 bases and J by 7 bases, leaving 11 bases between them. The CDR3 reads CASSLIRDRTQYF. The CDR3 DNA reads TGTGCCAGCAGTTTAATCCGGGATCGGACCCAGTACTTC.

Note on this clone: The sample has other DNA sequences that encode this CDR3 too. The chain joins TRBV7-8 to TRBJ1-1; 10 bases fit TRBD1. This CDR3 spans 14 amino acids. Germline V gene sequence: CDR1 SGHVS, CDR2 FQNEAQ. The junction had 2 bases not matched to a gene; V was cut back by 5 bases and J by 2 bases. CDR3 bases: TGTGCCAGCAGCCGGGACAGGGGTAACACTGAAGCTTTCTTT. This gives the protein CASSRDRGNTEAFF.

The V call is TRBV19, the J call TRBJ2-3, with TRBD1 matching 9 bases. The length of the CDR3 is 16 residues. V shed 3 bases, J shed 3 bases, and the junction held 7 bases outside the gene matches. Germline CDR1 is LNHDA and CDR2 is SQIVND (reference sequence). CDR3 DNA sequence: TGTGCCAGTAGTATTCAGACAGGGGGAGTTACAGATACGCAGTATTTT. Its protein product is CASSIQTGGVTDTQYF.